The 9 T cell receptor beta chains presented below share a single source sample, sequenced in a study of cytomegalovirus exposure and HLA in healthy donors. In the PCR, 60 Vbeta and 13 Jbeta primers were used. Assay: immunoSEQ multiplex PCR; the TCRdb copy retains only in-frame clones and omits some. The sample carries approximately 150,000 clones, approximately 85% recorded once. Sequencing used PBMCs. These receptor sequences come from a man younger than 45 in good health and CMV-seropositive.

The rearrangement uses TRBV18 and TRBJ1-2; D is possibly TRBD1 (5 bases). V was shortened by 2 bases and J by 7 bases, with 14 bases between the two germline ends. The CDR3 length is 14 residues. Germline lookup yields CDR1 KGHSH and CDR2 LQKENI. CDR3 coding DNA: TGTGCCAGCTCACCATCGGGGGATTCTTCTGGCTACACCTTC. Translated, it gives CASSPSGDSSGYTF.

The chain combines TRBV4-1 with TRBJ2-7; 7 bases match TRBD1. Germline V lookup: CDR1 MGHRA, CDR2 YSYEKL. Losses at the gene ends were 5 bases for V and 6 bases for J; bases not matched to a gene: 7. This CDR3 spans 13 amino acids. Here the CDR3 reads CASSFRQGLEQYV. The CDR3 region has the DNA TGCGCCAGCAGCTTCCGACAGGGCCTCGAGCAGTACGTC.

The chain employs TRBV27 and TRBJ1-5, with D possibly TRBD1 on 6 matching bases. CDR1 is MNHEY, CDR2 SMNVEV, per germline (reference sequence). The CDR3 sequence is 15 residues long. Trimming removed 5 bases at V and 4 bases at J, with 15 bases between. The chain's CDR3 is CASSTRRDTNQPQHF. Here the CDR3 DNA reads TGTGCCAGCAGTACTCGCCGGGACACAAATCAGCCCCAGCATTTT.

The V call is TRBV5-5, the J call TRBJ2-5; 7 bases match TRBD2. The trim removed 0 bases at V and 7 bases at J, leaving 6 bases unmatched. CDR3 size: 14 residues. Germline CDR1 is SGHKS and CDR2 is YYEKEE (reference sequence). The chain's CDR3 is CASSLEQGGVTQYF. CDR3 bases: TGTGCCAGCAGCTTGGAGCAGGGAGGGGTGACCCAGTACTTC.

This chain joins TRBV6-5 and TRBJ2-3, with 10 bases fitting TRBD1. CDR1 is MNHEY and CDR2 is SVGAGI in the germline V gene. V shed 4 bases and J 6 bases; nucleotides not matched to a gene: 10. The CDR3 consists of 16 residues. This chain's CDR3 is CASSSGQGLLIDTQYF. The CDR3 bases are TGTGCCAGCAGTTCGGGACAGGGGCTCTTAATTGATACGCAGTATTTT.

This chain uses TRBV6-5 with TRBJ2-1, with D maybe TRBD2 (5 bases). V was shortened by 4 bases and J by 4 bases, with 14 bases between the two germline ends. Germline lookup yields CDR1 MNHEY and CDR2 SVGAGI. This CDR3 is 15 amino acids long. Here the CDR3 reads CASSFTGMGYNEQFF. The CDR3 nucleotides are TGTGCCAGCAGTTTCACCGGGATGGGTTACAATGAGCAGTTCTTC.

The CDR3 DNA sequence: TGTGCCAGCAGCGCGGGACTAGCGGTCAATACCGGGGAGCTGTTTTTT. This sequence encodes CASSAGLAVNTGELFF. V and J are TRBV9 and TRBJ2-2; 11 positions match TRBD2. Losses at the gene ends were 3 bases for V and 5 bases for J; bases not matched to a gene: 6. The germline CDR1 and CDR2 sequences are SGDLS and YYNGEE. The CDR3 is made up of 16 amino acids. Together with reference TRBV9 and TRBJ2-2, the CDR3 gives the full variable domain: DSGVTQTPKHLITATGQRVTLRCSPRSGDLSVYWYQQSLDQGLQFLIQYYNGEERAKGNILERFSAQQFPDLHSELNLSSLELGDSALYFCASSAGLAVNTGELFFGEGSRLTVL.

The chain recombines TRBV11-2 with TRBJ1-1, with TRBD1 matching 8 bases. The germline V gene encodes CDR1 SGHAT and CDR2 FQNNGV. The CDR3 runs to 13 residues. The J segment lost 8 bases and the V segment lost 5 bases, leaving 7 bases of the junction unmatched. In DNA form, the CDR3 reads TGTGCCAGCAGCATCGACAGGGGAGGCGAAGCTTTCTTT. It yields the protein CASSIDRGGEAFF.

The rearrangement links TRBV5-6 to TRBJ1-2; 9 nucleotides match TRBD1. The CDR3 runs to 13 residues. Per germline, CDR1 SGHDT and CDR2 YYEEEE. Germline trimming cut 4 bases from V and 6 bases from J; bases unmatched to any gene: 4. The CDR3 region has the DNA TGTGCCAGCAGCCGGACAGGGGCCCATGGCTACACCTTC. Translation: CASSRTGAHGYTF.